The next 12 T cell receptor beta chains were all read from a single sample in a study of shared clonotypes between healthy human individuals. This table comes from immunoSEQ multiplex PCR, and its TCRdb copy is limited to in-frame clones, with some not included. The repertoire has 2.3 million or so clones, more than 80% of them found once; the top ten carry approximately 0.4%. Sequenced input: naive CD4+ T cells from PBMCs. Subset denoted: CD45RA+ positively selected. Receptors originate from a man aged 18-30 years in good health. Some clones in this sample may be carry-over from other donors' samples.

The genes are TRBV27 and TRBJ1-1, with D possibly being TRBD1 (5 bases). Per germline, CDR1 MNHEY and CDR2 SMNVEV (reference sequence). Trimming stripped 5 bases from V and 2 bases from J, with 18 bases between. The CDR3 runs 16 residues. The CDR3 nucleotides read TGTGCCAGCAGTATAAACCCGGGACGTCTTAACACTGAAGCTTTCTTT. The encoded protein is CASSINPGRLNTEAFF.

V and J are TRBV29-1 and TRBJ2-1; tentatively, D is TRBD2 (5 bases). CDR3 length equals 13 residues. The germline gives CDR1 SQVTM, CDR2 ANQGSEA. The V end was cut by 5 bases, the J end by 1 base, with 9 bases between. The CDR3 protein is CSVLRESYNEQFF. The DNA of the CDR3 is TGCAGCGTTTTGAGGGAGTCCTACAATGAGCAGTTCTTC.

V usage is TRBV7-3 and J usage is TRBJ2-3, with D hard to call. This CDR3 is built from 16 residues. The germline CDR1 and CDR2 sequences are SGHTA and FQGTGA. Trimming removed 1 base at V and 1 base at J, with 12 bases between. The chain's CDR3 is CASSLMVLSGTDTQYF. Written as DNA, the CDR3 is TGTGCCAGCAGCTTAATGGTGCTATCGGGCACAGATACGCAGTATTTT.

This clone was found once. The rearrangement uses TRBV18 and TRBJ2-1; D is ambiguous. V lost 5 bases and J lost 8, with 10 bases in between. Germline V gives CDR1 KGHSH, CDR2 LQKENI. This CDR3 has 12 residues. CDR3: CASSYAEDEQFF. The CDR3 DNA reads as TGTGCCAGCTCATACGCAGAGGATGAGCAGTTCTTC.

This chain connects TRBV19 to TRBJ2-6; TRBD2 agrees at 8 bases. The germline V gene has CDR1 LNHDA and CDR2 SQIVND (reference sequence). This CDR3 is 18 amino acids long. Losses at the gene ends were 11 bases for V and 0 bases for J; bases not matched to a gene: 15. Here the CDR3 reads CASARGTSGDSGANVLTF. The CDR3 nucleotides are TGTGCCTCCGCCAGGGGTACTAGCGGTGACTCTGGGGCCAACGTCCTGACTTTC. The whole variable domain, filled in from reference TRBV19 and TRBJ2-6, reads DGGITQSPKYLFRKEGQNVTLSCEQNLNHDAMYWYRQDPGQGLRLIYYSQIVNDFQKGDIAEGYSVSREKKESFPLTVTSAQKNPTAFYLCASARGTSGDSGANVLTFGAGSRLTVL.

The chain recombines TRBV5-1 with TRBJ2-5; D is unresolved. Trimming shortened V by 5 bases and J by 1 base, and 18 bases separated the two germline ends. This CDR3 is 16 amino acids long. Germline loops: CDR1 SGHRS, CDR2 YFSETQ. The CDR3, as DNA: TGCGCCAGCAGTTTTGAGGTGGGCCTGACCCAAGAGACCCAGTACTTC. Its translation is CASSFEVGLTQETQYF.

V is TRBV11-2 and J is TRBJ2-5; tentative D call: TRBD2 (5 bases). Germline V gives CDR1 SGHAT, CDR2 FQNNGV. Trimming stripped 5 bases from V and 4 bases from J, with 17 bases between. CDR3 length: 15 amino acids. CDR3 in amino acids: CASSQGRAVRETQYF. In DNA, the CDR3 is TGTGCCAGCAGCCAAGGGCGGGCGGTACGAGAGACCCAGTACTTC. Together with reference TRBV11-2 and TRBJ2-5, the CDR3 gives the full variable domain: EAGVAQSPRYKIIEKRQSVAFWCNPISGHATLYWYQQILGQGPKLLIQFQNNGVVDDSQLPKDRFSAERLKGVDSTLKIQPAKLEDSAVYLCASSQGRAVRETQYFGPGTRLLVL.

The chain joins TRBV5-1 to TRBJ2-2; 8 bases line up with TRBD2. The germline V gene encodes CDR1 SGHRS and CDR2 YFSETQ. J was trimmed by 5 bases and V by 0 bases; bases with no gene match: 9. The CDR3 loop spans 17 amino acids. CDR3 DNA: TGCGCCAGCAGCTTGGCCGTCGGGACTAGACGAACCGGGGAGCTGTTTTTT. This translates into CASSLAVGTRRTGELFF.

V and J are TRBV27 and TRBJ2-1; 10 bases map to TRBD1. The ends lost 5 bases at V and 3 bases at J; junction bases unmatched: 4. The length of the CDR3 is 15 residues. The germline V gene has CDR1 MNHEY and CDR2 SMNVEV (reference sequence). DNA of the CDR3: TGTGCCAGCAGTGACCGGGACAGGGGCTACAATGAGCAGTTCTTC. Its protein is CASSDRDRGYNEQFF.

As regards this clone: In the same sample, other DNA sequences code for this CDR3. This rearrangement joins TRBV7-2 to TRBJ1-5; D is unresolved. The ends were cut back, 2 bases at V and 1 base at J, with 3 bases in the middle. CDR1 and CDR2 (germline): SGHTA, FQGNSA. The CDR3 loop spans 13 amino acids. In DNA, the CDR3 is TGTGCCAGCAGCTTAAGGAGCAATCAGCCCCAGCATTTT. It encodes CASSLRSNQPQHF.

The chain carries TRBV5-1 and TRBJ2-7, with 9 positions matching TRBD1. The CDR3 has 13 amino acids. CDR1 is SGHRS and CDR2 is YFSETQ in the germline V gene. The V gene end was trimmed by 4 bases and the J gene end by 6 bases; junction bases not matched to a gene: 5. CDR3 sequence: CASSPGQGPEQYF. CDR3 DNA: TGCGCCAGCAGCCCGGGACAGGGCCCCGAGCAGTACTTC.

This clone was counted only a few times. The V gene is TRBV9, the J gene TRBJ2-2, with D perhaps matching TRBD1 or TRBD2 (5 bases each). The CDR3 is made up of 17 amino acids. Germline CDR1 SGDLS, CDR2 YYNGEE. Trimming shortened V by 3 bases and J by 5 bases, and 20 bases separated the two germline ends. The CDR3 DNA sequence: TGTGCCAGCAGCGCTTCCGGGGTCTCCAGGGAAACCGGGGAGCTGTTTTTT. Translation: CASSASGVSRETGELFF.